These T cell receptor beta chains were read from a single sample in a study of blood T cell repertoires in COVID-19. Only in-frame clones appear in the TCRdb table, and some are missing; sequencing was by immunoSEQ multiplex PCR. The table records under 300,000 clones, approximately 80% of them present only once. Material: peripheral blood. These receptor sequences come from a middle-aged woman with active or convalescent COVID-19. The conserved cysteine and the conserved F or W are not part of the CDR3 here.

V	J	CDR3
TRBV5-5	TRBJ2-2	ASSLRQGVTGELF
TRBV5-1	TRBJ2-5	ASSTQGGTQETQY
TRBV5-5	TRBJ1-2	ASSPLEVNYGYT
TRBV3-1/TRBV3-2	TRBJ1-3	ASSPGQGEGNTIY
TRBV28	TRBJ2-6	ASDSISSGANVLT
TRBV7-3	TRBJ2-3	ASRVSGGAQDTQY
TRBV9	TRBJ1-3	ASSPPFSGNTIY
TRBV13	TRBJ1-3	ASSLRVASGNTIY
TRBV10-1	TRBJ2-2	ASSGYGTGNTGELF
TRBV4-1	TRBJ2-7	ASSQAEKPREQY
TRBV30	TRBJ1-1	AWSVWEGAAF
TRBV12-2	TRBJ2-2	ASRAYRLSNTGELF
TRBV9	TRBJ2-2	ASSPRGKDGELF
TRBV12-3/TRBV12-4	TRBJ1-1	ASSVGEGAAF
TRBV7-9	TRBJ1-2	ASRGLDRDYGYT
TRBV2	TRBJ1-1	ASRLIRANTEAF
TRBV29-1	TRBJ1-2	SVEAGQGRGYGYT
TRBV7-8	TRBJ2-2	ASSLAGSGELF
TRBV10-3	TRBJ2-3	AISASGGATDTQY
TRBV5-5	TRBJ2-5	ASSFAGGNLETQY